The text below deals with one T cell receptor (beta chain). The sample comes from a study of blood T cell repertoires in COVID-19. Study-wide background: The United States, Italy and Spain supplied acute and convalescent COVID-19 samples.

This table comes from immunoSEQ multiplex PCR, and its TCRdb copy is limited to in-frame clones, with some not included. The top ten clones hold approximately 1% of a sample with more than 25,000 clones, 90% of them seen once. The CDR3 runs 15 residues. Trimming cost V 0 bases and J 2 bases, with 10 bases left between them. Looked up from germline, CDR1 is MGHDK and CDR2 is SYGVNS. This clonotype was obtained from a man between 70 and 80 years old with active or convalescent COVID-19. V gene TRBV25-1 combines with J gene TRBJ1-1, with a tentative D call TRBD1 (6 bases). Input material: peripheral blood. The CDR3 nucleotides are TGTGCCAGCAGTGAATATTTAGGGGGAAACACTGAAGCTTTCTTT. Protein: CASSEYLGGNTEAFF.